Listed here are 9 T cell receptor beta chains from one sample, sequenced in a study of cytomegalovirus exposure and HLA in healthy donors. PCR amplification relied on 60 Vbeta primers (plus 13 Jbeta primers). Sequenced by immunoSEQ multiplex PCR; TCRdb stores in-frame clones only, minus some. The sample includes tens of thousands of clones, about nine tenths seen only once; the top ten take 9.5% to 12%. Sample: PBMCs. Every receptor here comes from a middle-aged woman in good health and CMV-seropositive.

The count of this clone is one. The rearrangement links TRBV7-9 to TRBJ2-7, with TRBD2 matching 9 bases. The junction had 7 bases not matched to a gene; V was cut back by 5 bases and J by 5 bases. Germline CDR1 and CDR2: SEHNR and FQNEAQ (reference sequence). The CDR3 sequence is 14 residues long. The CDR3 loop is CASSRGTSPNEQYF. For the CDR3, the DNA is TGTGCCAGCAGCCGGGGGACTAGCCCTAACGAGCAGTACTTC.

This chain uses TRBV4-1 with TRBJ1-6, with TRBD1 matching over 11 bases. The CDR3 contains 15 residues. Germline-derived CDR1 and CDR2 are MGHRA and YSYEKL. V trimming: 3 bases; J trimming: 12 bases; junction bases outside the gene matches: 7. The CDR3 here is CASSHPGQGEIPLHF. The CDR3 DNA reads TGCGCCAGCAGCCATCCGGGACAGGGGGAAATACCCCTCCACTTT.

This chain's CDR3 is CASSDDYGYTF. CDR3 bases: TGTGCCAGCAGTGACGACTATGGCTACACCTTC. The J gene is TRBJ1-2, the V gene TRBV2; D gene ambiguous. Germline V gene sequence: CDR1 SNHLY, CDR2 FYNNEI. Trimming removed 3 bases at V and 3 bases at J, with 2 bases between. This CDR3 comprises 11 residues.

The chain employs TRBV11-3 and TRBJ2-2; no firm D call. CDR3 length: 15 amino acids. Deletions cut 2 bases from V and 5 bases from J, with 12 bases between. Germline V gene data show CDR1 as SGHNT and CDR2 as YENEEA. CDR3 nucleotides: TGTGCCAGCAGCTTATTTTCGAGCCCGACCGGGGAGCTGTTTTTT. Translated: CASSLFSSPTGELFF.

This clone showed up just once. This chain uses TRBV18 with TRBJ1-2; 9 bases line up with TRBD1. The CDR3 length is 14 residues. The J segment lost 2 bases and the V segment lost 3 bases, leaving 1 base of the junction unmatched. CDR1 and CDR2 (germline): KGHSH, LQKENI. CDR3 in DNA: TGTGCCAGCTCACCCGGGACAGGGAACTATGGCTACACCTTC. Amino acid sequence: CASSPGTGNYGYTF.

V is TRBV7-9 and J is TRBJ2-1; tentatively, D is TRBD1 (6 bases). The V and J ends lost 3 bases and 5 bases respectively, with 8 bases between them. This CDR3 comprises 13 residues. Germline CDR1 is SEHNR and CDR2 is FQNEAQ (reference sequence). CDR3 DNA: TGTGCCAGCAGCTTTGGGACAAACAATGAGCAGTTCTTC. Translation: CASSFGTNNEQFF.

The chain has TRBV6-6 and TRBJ2-1; D is possibly TRBD1 (5 bases). Germline V gene data show CDR1 as MNHNY and CDR2 as SVGAGI (reference sequence). This CDR3 has 14 residues. V was cut by 0 bases and J by 10 bases, with 13 bases left in between. CDR3 in amino acids: CASSYSTVYGEQFF. CDR3 bases: TGTGCCAGCAGTTACTCGACAGTCTACGGGGAGCAGTTCTTC.

V is TRBV13 and J is TRBJ2-1; TRBD2 aligns across 14 bases. The V segment lost 4 bases and the J segment 1 base; nucleotides outside the gene matches: 15. The CDR3 runs 21 residues. Germline V lookup: CDR1 PRHDT, CDR2 FYEKMQ (reference sequence). CDR3 bases: TGTGCCAGCAGCTCGTTTGGACTAGCGGGGGGCTGGGTCGGGTCCTACAATGAGCAGTTCTTC. Amino acids: CASSSFGLAGGWVGSYNEQFF.

This clone has more than one count but fewer than ten. The rearrangement links TRBV5-6 to TRBJ2-7, with 14 bases matching TRBD2. CDR3 length: 18 amino acids. CDR1 and CDR2 from the germline V gene are SGHDT and YYEEEE. V lost 4 bases and J lost 3; bases outside the gene matches: 12. The CDR3 nucleotides read TGTGCCAGCAGCCAACCGGGACTAGCGGGGGAGCTATACTACGAGCAGTACTTC. This sequence encodes CASSQPGLAGELYYEQYF. The whole variable domain, remainder taken from reference TRBV5-6 and TRBJ2-7, is DAGVTQSPTHLIKTRGQQVTLRCSPKSGHDTVSWYQQALGQGPQFIFQYYEEEERQRGNFPDRFSGHQFPNYSSELNVNALLLGDSALYLCASSQPGLAGELYYEQYFGPGTRLTVT.